The entry below describes one T cell receptor (beta chain). This sample was included in a study of blood T cell repertoires in COVID-19. Study background: PBMCs, B-cell-depleted T cells, or T cells were the source of the cDNA or gDNA that made up the material.

Original methodology: Reference gene primer amplification yielded estimated nucleated cell counts. Generated by immunoSEQ multiplex PCR, the TCRdb table keeps only in-frame clones and is missing some. V and J calls and clone size are as listed in that table; D and trimming were resolved from the DNA. The profile shows about 44,000 clones, approximately 79% of them singletons. V was clipped by 3 bases and J by 5 bases; unmatched bases: 3. The CDR3 totals 13 residues. CDR1 is SGHTA and CDR2 is FQGNSA in the germline V gene. The chain carries TRBV7-2 and TRBJ2-5, with 7 bases aligning to TRBD1. Sequences were obtained from peripheral blood. The TCR originated in a human donor in a cohort sampled during active COVID-19. In nucleotides, the CDR3 is TGTGCCAGCAGCTTCTACAGGGGTGAGACCCAGTACTTC. It specifies CASSFYRGETQYF.